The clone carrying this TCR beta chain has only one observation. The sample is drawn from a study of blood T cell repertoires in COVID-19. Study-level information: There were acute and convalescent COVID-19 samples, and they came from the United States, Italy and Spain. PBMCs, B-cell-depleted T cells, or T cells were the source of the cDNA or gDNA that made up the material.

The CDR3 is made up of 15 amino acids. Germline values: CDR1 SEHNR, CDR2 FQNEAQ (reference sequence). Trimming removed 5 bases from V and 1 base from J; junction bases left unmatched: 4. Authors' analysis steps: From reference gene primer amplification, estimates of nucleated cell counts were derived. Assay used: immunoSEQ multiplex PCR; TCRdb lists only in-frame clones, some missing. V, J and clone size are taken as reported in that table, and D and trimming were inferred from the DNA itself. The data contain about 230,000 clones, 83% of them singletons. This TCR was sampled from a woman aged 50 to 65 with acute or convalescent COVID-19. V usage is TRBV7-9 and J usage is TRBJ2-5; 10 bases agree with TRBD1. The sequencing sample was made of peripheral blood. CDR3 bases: TGTGCCAGCAGCGCCCGGGACAGGGGCCAAGAGACCCAGTACTTC. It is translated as CASSARDRGQETQYF.